This T cell receptor (beta chain) comes out of a study of beta chain features in type 1 diabetes. Expressed TCRB transcripts were sequenced, since all the RNA that had been isolated was reverse transcribed. Produced via immunoSEQ multiplex PCR; TCRdb's table is partial and in-frame only. The table shows under 150,000 clones, with roughly 10% occurring only once. Findings and limits, study-wide: The analysis here could not establish whether HLA type shapes TCRB rearrangement. Across all four CD4+ subsets, people with type 1 diabetes showed modestly shorter TCRB CDR3s. Insertions were fewer and deletions more numerous at VDJ junctions in type 1 diabetes patients.

About this clone: Its antigen is unknown.

The CDR3 extends over 13 amino acids. Germline V gene sequence: CDR1 MNHEY, CDR2 SVGAGI. Trimming pared 8 bases from V and 3 bases from J, leaving 13 bases between. Source material: central memory CD4+ T cells from blood. The origin of this receptor is a man aged 25 to 45 with type 1 diabetes. This chain links TRBV6-5 with TRBJ2-5; TRBD1 might be the D (5 bases). CDR3 protein: CASREGAKETQYF. In DNA form, the CDR3 reads TGTGCCAGCCGAGAAGGGGCCAAAGAGACCCAGTACTTC.